These 30 T cell receptor beta chains were all obtained from the same sample, sequenced in a study of cytomegalovirus exposure and HLA in healthy donors. TCRdb keeps only in-frame clones here, not all; method: immunoSEQ multiplex PCR. The table records roughly 98,000 clones, 70% to 90% of them present only once. Sequences were obtained from PBMCs. The receptors originated from a woman aged 25 to 39 in good health and CMV-seronegative.

V and J are TRBV5-1 and TRBJ1-5, with 7 bases lining up with TRBD1. The germline CDR1 and CDR2 sequences are SGHRS and YFSETQ. The CDR3 is 14 amino acids. V shed 4 bases and J 6 bases; nucleotides not matched to a gene: 7. The DNA of the CDR3 is TGCGCCAGCAGCGAGGGACAGACATCTCAGCCCCAGCATTTT. Its protein product is CASSEGQTSQPQHF.

CDR3 coding DNA: TGCGCCAGCAGCCAAGCTTCAACGACCGCAGGGTACACCGGGGAGCTGTTTTTT. This sequence encodes CASSQASTTAGYTGELFF. The chain has TRBV4-3 and TRBJ2-2; perhaps TRBD1 as D (5 bases). The V and J ends lost 1 base and 3 bases respectively, with 18 bases between them. CDR3 length: 18 amino acids. Germline V CDR1 and CDR2: LGHNA, YSLEER.

The chain combines TRBV5-1 with TRBJ1-3; D might be TRBD1 (5 bases). Germline V gives CDR1 SGHRS, CDR2 YFSETQ. Trimming removed 4 bases at V and 0 bases at J, with 11 bases between. This CDR3 has 15 residues. This CDR3 is CASSPGTPSGNTIYF. The CDR3 nucleotides are TGCGCCAGCAGCCCAGGGACTCCCTCTGGAAACACCATATATTTT.

DNA of the CDR3: TGTGCCAGCGCTGGGGGGGCAGCTCCTAACTATGGCTACACCTTC. It is translated as CASAGGAAPNYGYTF. This chain links TRBV28 with TRBJ1-2; D possibly corresponds to TRBD1 (6 bases). The germline V gene encodes CDR1 MDHEN and CDR2 SYDVKM. V was trimmed by 8 bases and J by 0 bases, leaving 16 bases between them. The CDR3 extends over 15 amino acids.

V is TRBV18 and J is TRBJ2-7; TRBD2 is a possible D gene (5 bases). This CDR3 is 13 amino acids long. Germline values: CDR1 KGHSH, CDR2 LQKENI. V was pared by 3 bases and J by 5 bases, with 11 bases between. The CDR3 loop reads CASSPSSENEQYF. The CDR3 DNA follows: TGTGCCAGCTCACCGAGTAGCGAGAACGAGCAGTACTTC.

V and J are TRBV7-2 and TRBJ2-3; TRBD2 agrees at 14 bases. This CDR3 has 16 residues. The ends lost 5 bases at V and 4 bases at J; junction bases unmatched: 5. Per germline, CDR1 SGHTA and CDR2 FQGNSA. The CDR3 DNA sequence: TGTGCCAGCAGCAAGACTAGCGGGAGGGCCCCAGATACGCAGTATTTT. This codes for CASSKTSGRAPDTQYF.

This chain uses TRBV6-5 with TRBJ2-1, with 9 bases matching TRBD2. Trimming at V came to 2 bases and at J to 3 bases, leaving 2 bases not matched to a gene. CDR1 is MNHEY, CDR2 SVGAGI, per germline. The CDR3 spans 15 residues. In nucleotides, the CDR3 is TGTGCCAGCAGTTACAGCGGGGGGCTCTACAATGAGCAGTTCTTC. Translation: CASSYSGGLYNEQFF.

J is TRBJ2-1 and V is TRBV5-1; D is ambiguous. The CDR3 runs to 16 residues. The germline V gene has CDR1 SGHRS and CDR2 YFSETQ. V was pared by 4 bases and J by 3 bases, with 17 bases between. In DNA, the CDR3 is TGCGCCAGCAGCGTTCCCACTCCGTCTTACTACAATGAGCAGTTCTTC. Protein sequence: CASSVPTPSYYNEQFF.

The chain carries TRBV29-1 and TRBJ2-1; TRBD1 matches 10 bases. Looked up from germline, CDR1 is SQVTM and CDR2 is ANQGSEA. V shed 0 bases, J shed 12 bases, and the junction held 5 bases outside the gene matches. The CDR3 is 13 amino acids. The CDR3 DNA is TGCAGCGTTGAAGATAAAGGACAGGGGGTGCAGTTCTTC. As protein: CSVEDKGQGVQFF.

The chain joins TRBV12-5 to TRBJ1-1; unclear D gene. This CDR3 has 18 residues. Per germline, CDR1 LGHNT and CDR2 FRNRAP. Trimming pared 2 bases from V and 0 bases from J, leaving 19 bases between. The DNA of the CDR3 is TGTGCTAGTGGTTTGACGCGGTTTGAACCATTCATGAACACTGAAGCTTTCTTT. Protein sequence: CASGLTRFEPFMNTEAFF.

This chain uses TRBV7-3 with TRBJ2-7; no definite D call. This CDR3 has 14 residues. Looked up from germline, CDR1 is SGHTA and CDR2 is FQGTGA. Between the trimmed V and J ends, which lost 0 bases and 3 bases, there was a span of 9 bases. CDR3: CASSLTGSHYEQYF. CDR3 sequence (DNA): TGTGCCAGCAGCTTAACGGGCAGCCACTACGAGCAGTACTTC.

The chain links TRBV4-1 to TRBJ2-1; TRBD1 matches 8 bases. Germline assignment: CDR1 MGHRA and CDR2 YSYEKL. The CDR3 has 14 amino acids. V was pared by 4 bases and J by 8 bases, with 7 bases of the junction left unmatched. In nucleotides, the CDR3 is TGCGCCAGCAGCCGCCAGGGGGCAGGGTATGAGCAGTTCTTC. Protein product: CASSRQGAGYEQFF.

J is TRBJ1-2 and V is TRBV29-1, with a tentative D call TRBD1 (5 bases). Trimming stripped 6 bases from V and 5 bases from J, with 13 bases between. The CDR3 sequence is 12 residues long. Germline assignment: CDR1 SQVTM and CDR2 ANQGSEA. CDR3 region: CSVDIGGYGYTF. The CDR3, as DNA: TGCAGCGTCGACATTGGGGGGTATGGCTACACCTTC.

CDR3 coding DNA: TGTGCCAGCAGCAGATCCAGACGGTTGACAGGGCCGTACCAAGAGACCCAGTACTTC. The encoded protein is CASSRSRRLTGPYQETQYF. The chain links TRBV21-1 to TRBJ2-5; TRBD1 is the table's D call and was not checked against the DNA. TRBV21-1 is given as a pseudogene. The length of the CDR3 is 19 residues.

The chain is built from TRBV19 and TRBJ1-1; no clear D. Looked up from germline, CDR1 is LNHDA and CDR2 is SQIVND (reference sequence). Trimming removed 6 bases from V and 1 base from J, with 12 bases in between. The CDR3 has 14 residues. The CDR3 bases are TGTGCCAGTAGCCTCAGAGGAGAGAACACTGAAGCTTTCTTT. Translating gives CASSLRGENTEAFF.

The chain carries TRBV6-5 and TRBJ2-3, with D possibly being TRBD1 (5 bases). CDR1 and CDR2 (germline): MNHEY, SVGAGI. V lost 0 bases, J lost 4 bases, and 8 bases lay in between. The CDR3 runs 14 residues. The DNA for the CDR3 is TGTGCCAGCAGTTACTCAGGGGCGCCAGATACGCAGTATTTT. Protein: CASSYSGAPDTQYF.

V usage is TRBV5-4 and J usage is TRBJ2-7, with D perhaps matching TRBD2 (5 bases). CDR3 length: 16 residues. Germline V CDR1 and CDR2: SGHNT, YYREEE (reference sequence). The V gene lost 0 bases and the J gene lost 0 bases, with 13 bases spanning the gap. The CDR3 here is CASSLGGIGSSYEQYF. The CDR3 nucleotides are TGTGCCAGCAGCTTGGGGGGAATAGGGAGCTCCTACGAGCAGTACTTC.

The rearrangement links TRBV5-4 to TRBJ1-2, with D possibly TRBD1 on 6 matching bases. V was clipped by 4 bases and J by 2 bases, with 15 bases between them. Germline CDR1 reads SGHNT; CDR2 reads YYREEE (reference sequence). This CDR3 spans 15 amino acids. In DNA, the CDR3 is TGTGCCAGCAGCAAGGGGGTTACAGGAAACTATGGCTACACCTTC. This sequence encodes CASSKGVTGNYGYTF. Looking up the rest from reference TRBV5-4 and TRBJ1-2 gives the full variable domain: ETGVTQSPTHLIKTRGQQVTLRCSSQSGHNTVSWYQQALGQGPQFIFQYYREEENGRGNFPPRFSGLQFPNYSSELNVNALELDDSALYLCASSKGVTGNYGYTFGSGTRLTVV.

This chain joins TRBV15 and TRBJ2-2; D may be TRBD2 (5 bases). Germline V gene data show CDR1 as LNHNV and CDR2 as YYDKDF (reference sequence). The CDR3 sequence is 20 residues long. Deletions cut 1 base from V and 0 bases from J, with 21 bases between. CDR3 protein: CATSRGAVRGSYPNTGELFF. CDR3 coding DNA: TGTGCCACCAGCAGAGGGGCGGTACGGGGATCCTACCCGAACACCGGGGAGCTGTTTTTT.

The genes are TRBV7-8 and TRBJ1-6; 7 bases are a match to TRBD1. Trimming took 1 base from V and 7 from J; bases not matched to a gene: 10. The CDR3 covers 17 residues. From germline, CDR1 is SGHVS and CDR2 FQNEAQ. The DNA of the CDR3 is TGTGCCAGCAGCTTAGGAGGCAGGGGGAATGTGAATTCACCCCTCCACTTT. Its protein is CASSLGGRGNVNSPLHF.

This chain links TRBV7-2 with TRBJ2-1, with D maybe TRBD1 (6 bases). The CDR3 runs to 14 residues. The V gene's germline CDR1 is SGHTA and CDR2 FQGNSA. Trimming removed 1 base at V and 9 bases at J, with 13 bases between. Here the CDR3 DNA reads TGTGCCAGCAGCTTAGTTCTGGGGGCGGGTGAGCAGTTCTTC. It is translated as CASSLVLGAGEQFF.

The CDR3 DNA reads TGCGCCAGCAGCCGAGGGACTAGCGGGACGTACGAGCAGTACTTC. This codes for CASSRGTSGTYEQYF. This rearrangement joins TRBV4-3 to TRBJ2-7, with 13 nucleotides matching TRBD2. CDR1 is LGHNA and CDR2 is YSLEER in the germline V gene. Trimming at V came to 4 bases and at J to 4 bases, leaving 4 bases not matched to a gene. The CDR3 spans 15 residues.

V is TRBV7-9 and J is TRBJ2-5, with D unclear. CDR3 length equals 14 residues. Trimming took off 4 bases at V and 5 bases at J, with 14 bases between the two ends. Germline V gives CDR1 SEHNR, CDR2 FQNEAQ (reference sequence). CDR3 sequence (DNA): TGTGCCAGCAGCTCCCGAAGTTTGAGGGAGACCCAGTACTTC. It is translated as CASSSRSLRETQYF. Complete variable domain (other parts from reference TRBV7-9 and TRBJ2-5): DTGVSQNPRHKITKRGQNVTFRCDPISEHNRLYWYRQTLGQGPEFLTYFQNEAQLEKSRLLSDRFSAERPKGSFSTLEIQRTEQGDSAMYLCASSSRSLRETQYFGPGTRLLVL.

The V and J genes are TRBV19 and TRBJ2-7; the match to TRBD2 covers 8 bases. Per germline, CDR1 LNHDA and CDR2 SQIVND (reference sequence). After removal of 5 bases from V and 1 base from J, the junction contained 1 base not matched to a gene. CDR3 length: 13 amino acids. The CDR3 sequence: CASSERGSYEQYF. The DNA for the CDR3 is TGTGCCAGTAGTGAGCGGGGGTCCTACGAGCAGTACTTC. Full variable domain (remainder filled in from reference TRBV19 and TRBJ2-7): DGGITQSPKYLFRKEGQNVTLSCEQNLNHDAMYWYRQDPGQGLRLIYYSQIVNDFQKGDIAEGYSVSREKKESFPLTVTSAQKNPTAFYLCASSERGSYEQYFGPGTRLTVT.

V and J are TRBV7-9 and TRBJ2-2, with 9 positions matching TRBD2. Per germline, CDR1 SEHNR and CDR2 FQNEAQ (reference sequence). V lost 2 bases to trimming and J lost 4 bases; unmatched junction nucleotides: 14. This CDR3 is 19 amino acids long. The CDR3 bases are TGTGCCAGCAGCTTACGCGAGAGCGGGGGGCTCCCCAGCACCGGGGAGCTGTTTTTT. Protein product: CASSLRESGGLPSTGELFF.

The chain uses TRBV6-5 and TRBJ1-5; D gene ambiguous. This CDR3 region has 13 residues. Deletions cut 2 bases from V and 1 base from J, with 3 bases between. Germline CDR1 reads MNHEY; CDR2 reads SVGAGI. The DNA of the CDR3 is TGTGCCAGCAGTTACACAAGCAATCAGCCCCAGCATTTT. Its translation: CASSYTSNQPQHF.

The chain links TRBV6-5 to TRBJ1-1; no definite D call. The CDR3 has 15 residues. The V and J ends lost 8 bases and 4 bases respectively, with 20 bases between them. CDR1 and CDR2 from the germline V gene are MNHEY and SVGAGI. This CDR3 reads CASRRDRNAGTEAFF. DNA of the CDR3: TGTGCCAGCCGAAGGGATAGGAATGCGGGCACTGAAGCTTTCTTT.

This chain links TRBV18 with TRBJ1-4; TRBD1 is a possible D gene (5 bases). Germline V CDR1 and CDR2: KGHSH, LQKENI. This CDR3 has 17 residues. With 0 bases removed from V and 8 bases from J, the gap between germline ends came to 19 bases. CDR3 sequence reads: CASSPPPGREGMEKLFF. The CDR3 bases are TGTGCCAGCTCACCACCTCCCGGGAGGGAGGGGATGGAAAAACTGTTTTTT.

The V gene is TRBV4-3, the J gene TRBJ1-1; 9 bases map to TRBD1. Germline CDR1 and CDR2: LGHNA and YSLEER. This CDR3 region has 14 residues. The ends lost 4 bases at V and 11 bases at J; junction bases unmatched: 11. CDR3 sequence (DNA): TGCGCCAGCAGCCTCCTGTCGGGACAGGGTTTGGCTTTCTTT. Its translation: CASSLLSGQGLAFF.

The chain joins TRBV12-5 to TRBJ2-2; no clear D gene. The CDR3 runs to 14 residues. Germline V gives CDR1 LGHNT, CDR2 FRNRAP. The V end lost 1 base, the J end lost 4 bases, and 7 bases lay between the germline ends. The CDR3 here is CASGLGLSTGELFF. The CDR3 nucleotides read TGTGCTAGTGGTTTGGGACTCTCCACCGGGGAGCTGTTTTTT.